This TCR beta chain was found in a study of cytomegalovirus exposure and HLA in healthy donors. A multiplex PCR was run with 60 Vbeta primers and 13 Jbeta primers. The repertoire was sequenced with immunoSEQ multiplex PCR; TCRdb's copy has only in-frame clones and lacks some. The sample consists of a few hundred thousand clones, about 80% of them appearing once. Germline CDR1 is SNHLY and CDR2 is FYNNEI. The CDR3 runs 16 residues. J lost 6 bases, V lost 6 bases, and 15 bases had no gene match. The sequenced sample was PBMCs. The sequence came from a girl aged 2 to 9 in good health and CMV-seronegative. V usage is TRBV2 and J usage is TRBJ2-3; 7 bases fit TRBD2. The chain's CDR3 is CASSAPWGRASDTQYF. CDR3 nucleotides: TGTGCCAGCAGCGCCCCTTGGGGGAGGGCCTCGGATACGCAGTATTTT.